This T cell receptor beta chain was found in a study of cytomegalovirus exposure and HLA in healthy donors. Donors in the study were healthy people who gave bone marrow. Nominally healthy donors were sampled, though unrecorded immune exposures were likely. Use of 60 Vbeta and 13 Jbeta primers characterized the PCR. The method was immunoSEQ multiplex PCR; TCRdb's version includes in-frame clones alone and lacks a portion of them. The data contain 95,000 to 150,000 clones, more than 70% of them singletons. Germline values: CDR1 GTSNPN, CDR2 SVGIG (reference sequence). J was trimmed by 2 bases and V by 5 bases; bases with no gene match: 9. The CDR3 spans 15 residues.

The sequence derives from a woman aged 45-65 years in good health and CMV-seropositive. The J gene is TRBJ2-3, the V gene TRBV30; 8 bases map to TRBD1. The sequenced sample was PBMCs. DNA for the CDR3: TGTGCCTGGGACGGGACAGGACTATACACAGATACGCAGTATTTT. Residues: CAWDGTGLYTDTQYF.